The next 4 T cell receptor beta chains were all read from a single sample in a study of blood T cells in healthy people across ages. A second PCR, run for about 7 to 11 cycles, used a sample-barcoded 5' primer plus a J-beta primer mix. In TCRdb, the 5' RACE reads were re-called with MiXCR into one record per CDR3 protein. The data show about 650,000 distinct CDR3 sequences, less than 40% seen once. Input material: blood. Every receptor here comes from a woman of 80 years or more in good health.

This chain links TRBV3-1 with TRBJ2-3; 11 nucleotides align to TRBD1. Germline V gene sequence: CDR1 LGHDT, CDR2 YNNKEL (reference sequence). This CDR3 has 17 amino acids. V lost 4 bases, J lost 3 bases, and 9 bases stayed unmatched. The CDR3 sequence is CASSRTLRDRGTDTQYF. The CDR3 nucleotides are TGTGCCAGCAGCCGAACTCTCAGGGACAGGGGGACAGATACGCAGTATTTT.

This sequence joins TRBV4-1 and TRBJ1-6, with TRBD1 matching over 10 bases. Germline lookup yields CDR1 MGHRA and CDR2 YSYEKL. This CDR3 is built from 16 residues. After removal of 6 bases from V and 10 bases from J, the junction contained 12 bases not matched to a gene. This CDR3 is CASRDRDRGGGSPLHF. CDR3 coding DNA: TGCGCCAGCAGGGACCGGGACAGGGGAGGCGGCTCACCCCTCCACTTT.

The rearrangement joins TRBV30 to TRBJ1-5; no clear D. V lost 2 bases and J 6 bases, leaving 14 bases between the germline ends. The CDR3 has 14 amino acids. Germline lookup yields CDR1 GTSNPN and CDR2 SVGIG (reference sequence). The DNA of the CDR3 is TGTGCCTGGAGTCACACTGCTCGGGGTCAGCCCCAGCATTTT. It is translated as CAWSHTARGQPQHF.

This clonotype was detected ten times or more. CDR3 in amino acids: CASSSGLDFPQYF. The CDR3 nucleotides read TGTGCCAGCAGTTCGGGACTAGATTTTCCCCAGTACTTC. The rearrangement joins TRBV27 to TRBJ2-5; 8 bases line up with TRBD2. J was trimmed by 9 bases and V by 4 bases; bases with no gene match: 7. Germline V lookup: CDR1 MNHEY, CDR2 SMNVEV (reference sequence). The CDR3 covers 13 residues.